These 17 T cell receptor beta chains were sequenced from one sample in a study of T cell responses to AZD1222 COVID-19 vaccine. Generated by immunoSEQ multiplex PCR, the TCRdb table keeps only in-frame clones and is missing some. In the table there are under 150,000 clones, around 90% of which are singletons. The sequencing here drew on peripheral blood, taken on day 0 of AZD1222 vaccination. Source of these receptors: an adult in good health.

This clone showed up just a few times. The chain is built from TRBV28 and TRBJ1-2, with 12 bases identical to TRBD1. The CDR3 sequence is 16 residues long. Looked up from germline, CDR1 is MDHEN and CDR2 is SYDVKM. Losses at the gene ends were 6 bases for V and 4 bases for J; bases not matched to a gene: 9. For the CDR3, the DNA is TGTGCCAGCAGACGGGACAGGGGGCCCGGGTTCTATGGCTACACCTTC. Its protein product is CASRRDRGPGFYGYTF.

The chain joins TRBV18 to TRBJ1-2; TRBD1 aligns across 8 bases. The CDR3 is made up of 18 amino acids. The V and J ends lost 2 bases and 0 bases, in that order; junction bases with no gene match: 11. Germline V gene lookup returns CDR1 KGHSH and CDR2 LQKENI. CDR3 amino acids: CASSPMGQAPSSNYGYTF. The CDR3 coding sequence is TGTGCCAGCTCACCAATGGGACAGGCCCCCTCCTCTAACTATGGCTACACCTTC.

V usage is TRBV24-1 and J usage is TRBJ1-2; weak D call: TRBD1 (5 bases). Germline V lookup: CDR1 KGHDR, CDR2 SFDVKD. The CDR3 consists of 14 residues. The V and J ends lost 4 bases and 3 bases respectively, with 11 bases between them. The CDR3 is CATSESGRDYGYTF. CDR3 DNA sequence: TGTGCCACCAGTGAATCCGGCAGGGACTATGGCTACACCTTC.

This sequence joins TRBV29-1 and TRBJ2-7, with 12 bases aligning to TRBD1. Germline values: CDR1 SQVTM, CDR2 ANQGSEA. The ends lost 3 bases at V and 7 bases at J; junction bases unmatched: 13. CDR3 size: 16 residues. DNA for the CDR3: TGCAGCGTTGACTTAGGTCGGGACAGGGGGCTAGGAGAGCAGTACTTC. Translated, it gives CSVDLGRDRGLGEQYF.

Only one count was recorded for this clone. The chain links TRBV15 to TRBJ1-5; 7 bases are shared with TRBD1. The CDR3 runs to 15 residues. The junction had 1 base not matched to a gene; V was cut back by 0 bases and J by 2 bases. CDR1 is LNHNV and CDR2 is YYDKDF in the germline V gene (reference sequence). DNA for the CDR3: TGTGCCACCAGCAGAGACCAGGGGGGCAATCAGCCCCAGCATTTT. It specifies CATSRDQGGNQPQHF.

This sequence joins TRBV9 and TRBJ2-7; D is ambiguous. There are 15 residues in the CDR3. Germline V gene lookup returns CDR1 SGDLS and CDR2 YYNGEE. Trimming left V 4 bases short and J 3 bases short, with 17 bases between. CDR3 sequence: CASSQSDSGVYEQYF. In DNA, the CDR3 is TGTGCCAGCAGCCAAAGCGACTCCGGAGTCTACGAGCAGTACTTC. The whole variable domain, remainder taken from reference TRBV9 and TRBJ2-7, is DSGVTQTPKHLITATGQRVTLRCSPRSGDLSVYWYQQSLDQGLQFLIQYYNGEERAKGNILERFSAQQFPDLHSELNLSSLELGDSALYFCASSQSDSGVYEQYFGPGTRLTVT.

CDR3 in DNA: TGTGCCAGCATCGAATGGGGGGGCGAGCAGTACTTC. Protein: CASIEWGGEQYF. This chain connects TRBV25-1 to TRBJ2-7; 7 bases are a match to TRBD2. There are 12 residues in the CDR3. Per the germline V gene, CDR1 is MGHDK and CDR2 is SYGVNS. Trimming at V came to 7 bases and at J to 6 bases, leaving 6 bases not matched to a gene.

The chain uses TRBV14 and TRBJ2-1; 8 bases line up with TRBD2. The junction had 9 bases not matched to a gene; V was cut back by 4 bases and J by 7 bases. Germline CDR1 SGHDN, CDR2 FVKESK. The CDR3 sequence is 15 residues long. The CDR3 here is CASSLTGLVVNEQFF. CDR3 DNA sequence: TGTGCCAGCAGCCTTACGGGACTAGTAGTGAATGAGCAGTTCTTC.

The rearrangement joins TRBV2 to TRBJ1-5, with TRBD1 matching 10 bases. Germline V lookup: CDR1 SNHLY, CDR2 FYNNEI. The CDR3 contains 15 residues. With 8 bases clipped from V and 6 bases from J, the junction kept 10 bases outside the gene matches. The CDR3 region has the DNA TGTGCCAGCCAATGGGACAGGGGAGGCAGTCAGCCCCAGCATTTT. Protein sequence: CASQWDRGGSQPQHF.

The chain links TRBV6-5 to TRBJ2-1, with a weak D call TRBD1 (5 bases). The length of the CDR3 is 12 residues. V gave up 6 bases and J gave up 6 bases, with 9 bases separating them. Germline CDR1 reads MNHEY; CDR2 reads SVGAGI. The DNA for the CDR3 is TGTGCCAGCAGGGGGCTGATCAATGAGCAGTTCTTC. Amino acids: CASRGLINEQFF.

The V gene is TRBV28, the J gene TRBJ2-1; possibly TRBD1 for D (5 bases). Germline CDR1 MDHEN, CDR2 SYDVKM. The CDR3 sequence is 15 residues long. The V and J ends lost 2 bases and 3 bases respectively, with 11 bases between them. CDR3 in amino acids: CASSLRGMSYNEQFF. The CDR3 nucleotides are TGTGCCAGCAGTTTAAGGGGTATGAGCTACAATGAGCAGTTCTTC.

This chain connects TRBV5-5 to TRBJ1-2; D perhaps matches TRBD1 (6 bases). Per germline, CDR1 SGHKS and CDR2 YYEKEE (reference sequence). This CDR3 spans 14 amino acids. Trimming stripped 4 bases from V and 4 bases from J, with 14 bases between. CDR3 region: CASSERTEIYGYTF. CDR3 DNA sequence: TGTGCCAGCAGCGAACGGACAGAAATCTATGGCTACACCTTC.

V usage is TRBV9 and J usage is TRBJ1-4; a possible D gene is TRBD1 (6 bases). V was clipped by 0 bases and J by 6 bases, with 12 bases between them. Per the germline V gene, CDR1 is SGDLS and CDR2 is YYNGEE. The CDR3 sequence is 15 residues long. The CDR3 here is CASSVEQGSDEKLFF. The DNA of the CDR3 is TGTGCCAGCAGCGTAGAGCAGGGGTCGGATGAAAAACTGTTTTTT.

The chain has TRBV15 and TRBJ1-6, with D unresolved. In germline, CDR1 is LNHNV, CDR2 YYDKDF (reference sequence). There are 12 residues in the CDR3. Trimming removed 6 bases from V and 5 bases from J, with 5 bases in between. In DNA form, the CDR3 reads TGTGCCACCAGTAGTAATAATTCACCCCTCCACTTT. This translates into CATSSNNSPLHF.

V usage is TRBV6-6 and J usage is TRBJ2-2; D unclear. Germline V gene sequence: CDR1 MNHNY, CDR2 SVGAGI (reference sequence). V lost 1 base, J lost 8 bases, and 11 bases lay in between. The CDR3 length is 14 residues. The CDR3 sequence: CASSYWQEGGELFF. CDR3 bases: TGTGCCAGCAGTTACTGGCAGGAAGGAGGGGAGCTGTTTTTT.

This clone has a single count. The V and J genes are TRBV6-5 and TRBJ1-5; possibly TRBD1 for D (5 bases). The CDR3 totals 13 residues. V lost 11 bases and J lost 6, with 17 bases in between. Germline values: CDR1 MNHEY, CDR2 SVGAGI. CDR3 sequence reads: CAPPRGRRQPQHF. The CDR3, as DNA: TGTGCCCCCCCAAGGGGTCGGCGTCAGCCCCAGCATTTT.

The V call is TRBV6-5, the J call TRBJ1-1; TRBD1 is a possible D gene (5 bases). Between the trimmed V and J ends, which lost 0 bases and 10 bases, there was a span of 15 bases. This CDR3 has 14 residues. Germline V CDR1 and CDR2: MNHEY, SVGAGI. In DNA, the CDR3 is TGTGCCAGCAGTTACTCCACACAGGCCCTAGGAGCTTTCTTT. It translates to CASSYSTQALGAFF.